The 5 T cell receptor beta chains given below trace back to one sample, sequenced in a study of T cells in localized non-small cell lung cancer. Repertoires were generated with immunoSEQ multiplex PCR, while TCRdb's copy carries only in-frame clones and drops some. The sample lists around 1,200 clones; about two fifths were seen once. The sample here was lung tumor tissue, taken before any cancer treatment. All receptors derive from a woman aged 40 to 75 with stage I lung adenocarcinoma.

This clone was found once. This chain connects TRBV19 to TRBJ2-1; D is unclear. Trimming took 6 bases from V and 3 from J, leaving 3 bases between them. Germline CDR1 is LNHDA and CDR2 is SQIVND (reference sequence). There are 11 residues in the CDR3. CDR3 DNA: TGTGCCAGTAGAGGCTACAATGAGCAGTTCTTC. This encodes CASRGYNEQFF.

This rearrangement joins TRBV29-1 to TRBJ1-1, with a weak D call TRBD1 (5 bases). Trimming removed 7 bases at V and 1 base at J, with 16 bases between. The germline CDR1 and CDR2 sequences are SQVTM and ANQGSEA. The CDR3 length is 14 residues. This CDR3 reads CSGHSGTANTEAFF. CDR3 coding DNA: TGCAGCGGACATTCCGGGACGGCGAACACTGAAGCTTTCTTT.

The table lists this clone with a few counts. The rearrangement links TRBV19 to TRBJ1-3; tentatively, D is TRBD1 (6 bases). Germline CDR1 LNHDA, CDR2 SQIVND (reference sequence). The CDR3 spans 14 residues. V lost 5 bases and J 3 bases, leaving 11 bases between the germline ends. The CDR3 sequence is CASSAHRVGNTIYF. The CDR3, as DNA: TGTGCCAGTAGTGCCCACAGGGTTGGAAACACCATATATTTT.

The chain carries TRBV9 and TRBJ2-3, with TRBD2 matching 8 bases. The CDR3 has 16 residues. The V gene end was trimmed by 7 bases and the J gene end by 4 bases; junction bases not matched to a gene: 14. In germline, CDR1 is SGDLS, CDR2 YYNGEE. The CDR3 reads CASRLSGGLGSDTQYF. The CDR3, as DNA: TGTGCCAGCCGTCTCTCGGGAGGGCTCGGATCAGATACGCAGTATTTT.

The chain couples TRBV18 to TRBJ2-7; D remains unclear. V was clipped by 4 bases and J by 0 bases, with 7 bases between them. Germline CDR1 and CDR2: KGHSH and LQKENI. The CDR3 spans 13 residues. CDR3: CASSRSASYEQYF. In DNA, the CDR3 is TGTGCCAGCTCACGGTCCGCCTCCTACGAGCAGTACTTC.